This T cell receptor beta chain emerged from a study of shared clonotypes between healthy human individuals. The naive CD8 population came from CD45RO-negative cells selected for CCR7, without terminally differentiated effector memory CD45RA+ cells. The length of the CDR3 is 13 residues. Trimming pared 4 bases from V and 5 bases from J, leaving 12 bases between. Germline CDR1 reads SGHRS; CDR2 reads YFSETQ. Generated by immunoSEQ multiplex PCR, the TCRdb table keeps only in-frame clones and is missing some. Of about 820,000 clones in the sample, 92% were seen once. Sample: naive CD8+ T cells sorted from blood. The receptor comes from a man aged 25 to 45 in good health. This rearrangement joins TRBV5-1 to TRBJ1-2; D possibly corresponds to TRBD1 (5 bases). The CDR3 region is CASSPGTGYGYTF. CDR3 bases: TGCGCCAGCAGCCCGGGGACCGGTTATGGCTACACCTTC. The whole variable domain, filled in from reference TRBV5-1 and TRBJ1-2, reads KAGVTQTPRYLIKTRGQQVTLSCSPISGHRSVSWYQQTPGQGLQFLFEYFSETQRNKGNFPGRFSGRQFSNSRSEMNVSTLELGDSALYLCASSPGTGYGYTFGSGTRLTVV.